Below are 11 T cell receptor beta chains sequenced from a single sample in a study of T cells after yellow fever vaccination. One entry per CDR3 protein, called by TCRdb with MiXCR from the 5' RACE reads. The sample carries under 700,000 distinct CDR3 sequences, about a sixth recorded once. Sequenced material: PBMCs, taken about 5 days after the first yellow fever vaccination. The source of these receptors is a man in his late teens or twenties who received the YFV17D yellow fever vaccine.

The gene calls are TRBV7-9 and TRBJ2-7; 13 nucleotides match TRBD2. The CDR3 is 17 residues long. Losses at the gene ends were 5 bases for V and 4 bases for J; bases not matched to a gene: 11. CDR1 and CDR2 (germline): SEHNR, FQNEAQ (reference sequence). CDR3 sequence reads: CASSASTSGGEDYEQYF. The DNA for the CDR3 is TGTGCCAGCAGCGCAAGCACTAGCGGGGGGGAAGATTACGAGCAGTACTTC.

This clonotype was seen a handful of times. The chain carries TRBV5-1 and TRBJ2-2, with 8 bases lining up with TRBD2. Germline CDR1 and CDR2: SGHRS and YFSETQ. V was pared by 4 bases and J by 4 bases, with 6 bases of the junction left unmatched. The length of the CDR3 is 15 residues. Here the CDR3 reads CASSLRGTSTGELFF. In DNA form, the CDR3 reads TGCGCCAGCAGCCTGCGGGGGACTAGCACCGGGGAGCTGTTTTTT.

There are a few counts of this clonotype. J is TRBJ2-7 and V is TRBV9; D call uncertain. Germline CDR1 and CDR2: SGDLS and YYNGEE. Between the trimmed V and J ends, which lost 0 bases and 5 bases, there was a span of 9 bases. CDR3 length equals 13 residues. The CDR3 bases are TGTGCCAGCAGCGTAGGTCCGGCGAACGAGCAGTACTTC. It translates to CASSVGPANEQYF. Variable domain in full (rest from reference TRBV9 and TRBJ2-7): DSGVTQTPKHLITATGQRVTLRCSPRSGDLSVYWYQQSLDQGLQFLIQYYNGEERAKGNILERFSAQQFPDLHSELNLSSLELGDSALYFCASSVGPANEQYFGPGTRLTVT.

CDR3 protein: CASSSGGTGRGSYNSPLHF. CDR3 coding DNA: TGCGCCAGCAGCTCCGGCGGGACAGGGAGAGGATCCTATAATTCACCCCTCCACTTT. The chain combines TRBV5-1 with TRBJ1-6, with 9 bases matching TRBD1. V was clipped by 3 bases and J by 1 base; unmatched bases: 11. The CDR3 totals 19 residues. Germline V gene sequence: CDR1 SGHRS, CDR2 YFSETQ.

This clonotype was seen a few times. The rearrangement joins TRBV18 to TRBJ2-7, with TRBD2 identical over 8 bases. Germline V gene lookup returns CDR1 KGHSH and CDR2 LQKENI. This CDR3 is built from 15 residues. V lost 4 bases, J lost 2 bases, and 7 bases stayed unmatched. This CDR3 reads CASSQGTRGAYEQYV. CDR3 DNA: TGTGCCAGCTCACAGGGTACGCGGGGGGCCTACGAGCAGTACGTC.

CDR3 DNA sequence: TGTGCCAGTAGTATAGAAAGGGGGGCCCAGCCCCAGCATTTT. It is translated as CASSIERGAQPQHF. The chain uses TRBV19 and TRBJ1-5; a possible D gene is TRBD1 (6 bases). The V end was cut by 0 bases, the J end by 7 bases, with 10 bases between. CDR3 size: 14 residues. Germline CDR1 reads LNHDA; CDR2 reads SQIVND (reference sequence).

This chain connects TRBV7-3 to TRBJ2-3; D may be TRBD2 (7 bases). The V end lost 2 bases, the J end lost 4 bases, and 19 bases lay between the germline ends. Germline V CDR1 and CDR2: SGHTA, FQGTGA. The CDR3 totals 17 residues. CDR3 bases: TGTGCCAGCAGCTTAGGTTCGGGCGGGGGCTGGGCAGATACGCAGTATTTT. Its protein product is CASSLGSGGGWADTQYF.

The chain links TRBV11-3 to TRBJ2-3, with D perhaps matching TRBD1 or TRBD2 (5 bases each). CDR3 length: 14 residues. Trimming pared 5 bases from V and 2 bases from J, leaving 11 bases between. The germline V gene has CDR1 SGHNT and CDR2 YENEEA. Written as DNA, the CDR3 is TGTGCCAGCAGCCGAGGGGTCTCCACAGATACGCAGTATTTT. This sequence encodes CASSRGVSTDTQYF.

This chain uses TRBV18 with TRBJ2-1; no reliable D call. The CDR3 extends over 16 amino acids. CDR1 is KGHSH, CDR2 LQKENI, per germline. V lost 2 bases and J 3 bases, leaving 14 bases between the germline ends. The CDR3 reads CASSPSSATNYNEQFF. The CDR3 DNA follows: TGTGCCAGCTCACCATCCTCGGCTACCAACTACAATGAGCAGTTCTTC. The whole variable domain, remainder taken from reference TRBV18 and TRBJ2-1, is NAGVMQNPRHLVRRRGQEARLRCSPMKGHSHVYWYRQLPEEGLKFMVYLQKENIIDESGMPKERFSAEFPKEGPSILRIQQVVRGDSAAYFCASSPSSATNYNEQFFGPGTRLTVL.

This clonotype appeared a few times. The J gene is TRBJ2-7, the V gene TRBV10-3; 8 positions match TRBD2. The germline V gene encodes CDR1 ENHRY and CDR2 SYGVKD. This CDR3 region has 13 residues. V was clipped by 3 bases and J by 5 bases; unmatched bases: 3. CDR3: CAISEYSGDEQYV. The CDR3 region has the DNA TGTGCCATCAGTGAATATAGCGGGGACGAGCAGTACGTC.

V is TRBV5-1 and J is TRBJ1-1; 8 bases are shared with TRBD1. The CDR3 sequence is 15 residues long. Germline V gives CDR1 SGHRS, CDR2 YFSETQ. The trim removed 4 bases at V and 4 bases at J, leaving 9 bases unmatched. The CDR3 sequence: CASSNPQGAGTEAFF. The CDR3 nucleotides are TGCGCCAGCAGCAATCCGCAGGGGGCTGGCACTGAAGCTTTCTTT.